This T cell receptor beta chain derives from a study of cytomegalovirus exposure and HLA in healthy donors. On the study more broadly: A subsequent analysis stated that the 100 to 150 validation repertoires were run on the same platform as the roughly 670 first-cohort repertoires.

Comment on this clone: The antigen remains unidentified.

General study results and limits: Among the CMV-associated chains, three were confirmed in vitro as specific for CMV antigens. Researchers catalogued about 150 TCR beta chains as cytomegalovirus-associated.

V was pared by 6 bases and J by 0 bases, with 8 bases of the junction left unmatched. CDR3 length equals 16 residues. CDR1 is ENHRY, CDR2 SYGVKD, per germline. Using immunoSEQ multiplex PCR, the repertoire was profiled, and TCRdb retains in-frame clones only, with some absent. The top ten hold almost 1.5% of the sample, which has about 140,000 clones, approximately 84% seen once. The source is a woman between 25 and 40 years old in good health and CMV-seronegative. Sequencing used PBMCs. The chain carries TRBV10-3 and TRBJ2-5, with 9 bases identical to TRBD2. The CDR3 protein is CAIRPGSGGHQETQYF. The DNA for the CDR3 is TGTGCCATCAGGCCAGGTAGCGGGGGACACCAAGAGACCCAGTACTTC.